The subject of this entry is one T cell receptor (beta chain). Its antigen remains unknown. The data originate from a study of CD8+CD57+ T cells in acquired aplastic anemia. About the research overall: Sorted CD4+ and CD8+ cells gave a mean 3.2 ug DNA, range roughly 0.19 to 30 ug.

The TCR beta profiling, which covered VDJ combination and CDR3 sequence, was carried out using genomic DNA as the template. TCRdb analysed the reads with MiXCR anew, one entry per CDR3 protein. The repertoire holds 110,000 or so distinct CDR3 sequences, with about 50% as singletons. Study-level points and caveats: Around 30 sequences, all CD8+ CDR3, were shared between patients and controls.

CD8+CD57+ cell expansion, shown by flow cytometry, had occurred in the patients selected for sequencing. Patients had received no therapy at the time of blood sampling. The CDR3 has 13 amino acids. Germline values: CDR1 KGHDR, CDR2 SFDVKD. Trimming pared 4 bases from V and 10 bases from J, leaving 13 bases between. The chain recombines TRBV24-1 with TRBJ2-1; the D gene is possibly TRBD2 (5 bases). This sequence was found in a human donor with aplastic anemia. Material: sorted CD4+, CD8+, or CD8+CD57+ T cells (not recorded which) from PBMCs. The CDR3 loop reads CATSEFEGVEQFF. The CDR3 nucleotides read TGTGCCACCAGTGAGTTTGAGGGAGTCGAGCAGTTCTTC.